This note documents a single T cell receptor beta chain sequence. This specimen belongs to a study of blood T cell repertoires in COVID-19. Study-wide background: Sample material is recorded as cDNA or gDNA derived from T cells, B-cell-depleted T cells, or PBMCs.

Germline V CDR1 and CDR2: MDHEN, SYDVKM. This CDR3 has 14 residues. V was clipped by 7 bases and J by 1 base, with 13 bases between them. In the authors' workflow: Nucleated cell number was recorded as an estimate derived from reference gene primer amplification. Measured with immunoSEQ multiplex PCR; TCRdb has only the in-frame clones, and not every one. D and trimming come from the DNA, and the V and J calls and clone size come from that table. The repertoire consists of 50,000 or so clones, with approximately 80% occurring once and the leading ten covering about 3%. This clonotype was sampled from a man between 50 and 59 years old with acute or convalescent COVID-19. The specimen was peripheral blood. The chain has TRBV28 and TRBJ1-1; D perhaps matches TRBD1 (6 bases). In nucleotides, the CDR3 is TGTGCCAGCACCCACTCGGGACAGAACACTGAAGCTTTCTTT. As protein: CASTHSGQNTEAFF.